A selection of T cell receptor beta chains follows, all from one sample in a study of blood T cells in healthy people across ages. A single record per CDR3 protein comes from TCRdb applying MiXCR to the 5' RACE reads. The table shows approximately 730,000 distinct CDR3 sequences, with about 53% occurring only once. The specimen sequenced was blood. The source is a man at least 80 years old in good health. CDR3s include the opening cysteine and the closing phenylalanine or tryptophan. The D gene is left open where the match is weak. Not all rows give a size; the values are once, few, many and, for expanded clones, a class.

V	size	D	J	length	DNA	CDR3
TRBV5-1	few	.	TRBJ1-2	15	TGCGCCAGCAGCGCATCCGGGACCCTTAACTATGGCTACACCTTC	CASSASGTLNYGYTF
TRBV7-2	.	.	TRBJ1-6	16	TGTGCCAGCAGCTTAGGCCTCAGGGGTGTAGGTTCACCCCTCCACTTT	CASSLGLRGVGSPLHF
TRBV20-1	.	TRBD2	TRBJ2-1	16	TGCAGTGCTACCGAATCGAGCGGGAGGGGGTGGAATGAGCAGTTCTTC	CSATESSGRGWNEQFF
TRBV18	few	TRBD1	TRBJ2-3	15	TGTGCCAGCTCAGCTGTGGGACAGAGCACAGATACGCAGTATTTT	CASSAVGQSTDTQYF
TRBV10-3	few	TRBD2	TRBJ2-1	15	TGTGCCATCAGTGAGTCATTAGCGGGAGGCAATGAGCAGTTCTTC	CAISESLAGGNEQFF
TRBV9	.	TRBD2	TRBJ2-2	16	TGTGCCAGCAGCGTTTCCGGGACTAGCGACACCGGGGAGCTGTTTTTT	CASSVSGTSDTGELFF
TRBV6-9	.	TRBD2	TRBJ2-7	15	TGTGCCAGCAGTTATGGGACTAGCGGGACCTACGAGCAGTACTTC	CASSYGTSGTYEQYF
TRBV12-3/TRBV12-4	once	.	TRBJ2-5	13	TGTGCCAGCAGTCAGACACCCCTCGGGACCCAGTACTTC	CASSQTPLGTQYF
TRBV20-1	.	.	TRBJ2-1	15	TGCAGTGCTCCCCGAGGCGGGAAGTCCTACAATGAGCAGTTCTTC	CSAPRGGKSYNEQFF
TRBV18	.	.	TRBJ1-5	15	TGTACCAGCTCACCTTCGGGTCAAGGCAATCAGCCCCAGCATTTT	CTSSPSGQGNQPQHF